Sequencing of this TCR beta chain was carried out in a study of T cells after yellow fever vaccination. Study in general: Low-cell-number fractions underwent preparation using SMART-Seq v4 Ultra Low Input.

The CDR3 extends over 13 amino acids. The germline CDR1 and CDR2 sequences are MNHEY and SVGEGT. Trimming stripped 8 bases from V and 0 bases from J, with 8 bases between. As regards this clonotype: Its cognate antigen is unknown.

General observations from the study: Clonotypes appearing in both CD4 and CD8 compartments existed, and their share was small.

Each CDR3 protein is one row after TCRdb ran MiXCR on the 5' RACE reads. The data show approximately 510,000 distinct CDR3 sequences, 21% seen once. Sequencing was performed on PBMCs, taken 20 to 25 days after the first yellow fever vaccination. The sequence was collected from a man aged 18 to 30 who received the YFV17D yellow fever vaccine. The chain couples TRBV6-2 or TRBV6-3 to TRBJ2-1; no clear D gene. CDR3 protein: CASAWHSYNEQFF. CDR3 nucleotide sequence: TGTGCCAGCGCTTGGCACTCCTACAATGAGCAGTTCTTC.